This T cell receptor beta chain was observed in a study of blood T cells in healthy people across ages. Findings and caveats of the study: Versus aged donors, long-lived donors had higher diversity and more naive CD4+ cells.

Primed by a sample-barcoded 5' primer and a J-beta primer mix, a second PCR proceeded for 7 to 11 cycles. Using its own MiXCR run on the 5' RACE reads, TCRdb lists one record per CDR3 protein. The table includes around 850,000 distinct CDR3 sequences, around 36% detected once. The length of the CDR3 is 13 residues. Germline-derived CDR1 and CDR2 are MGHDK and SYGVNS. As to this clonotype: The antigen remains unidentified. Mismatch with germline at one junction end may stem from a read error.

This chain connects TRBV25-1 to TRBJ2-7; D is possibly TRBD2 (5 bases). The source of this sequence is a man aged 18-30 years in good health. Sequenced sample: blood. The CDR3 region has the DNA TGTGCCAGCAGGGAATTCGGGAAGTACGAGCAGTACTTC. As protein: CASREFGKYEQYF.